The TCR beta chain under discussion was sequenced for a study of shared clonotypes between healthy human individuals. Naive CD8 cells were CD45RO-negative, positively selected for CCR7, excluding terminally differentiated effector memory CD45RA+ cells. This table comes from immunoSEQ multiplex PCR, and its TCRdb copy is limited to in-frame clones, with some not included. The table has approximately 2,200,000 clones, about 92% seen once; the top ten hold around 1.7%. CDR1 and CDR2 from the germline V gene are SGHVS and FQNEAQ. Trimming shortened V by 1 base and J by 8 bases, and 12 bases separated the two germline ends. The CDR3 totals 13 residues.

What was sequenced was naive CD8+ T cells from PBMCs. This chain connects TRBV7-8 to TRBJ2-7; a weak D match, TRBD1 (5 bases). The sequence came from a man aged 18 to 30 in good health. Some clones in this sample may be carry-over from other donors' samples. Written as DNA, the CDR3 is TGTGCCAGCAGCTTAGGTACAGGTGGTAAGCAGTACTTC. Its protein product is CASSLGTGGKQYF.